The source of this T cell receptor beta chain is a study of regulatory T cells in long-lasting Graves disease. Relying on iRepertoire HTBI primers and Arm-PCR of CDR3 regions, the team built TCR beta libraries. TCRdb ran MiXCR on the multiplex PCR reads and lists one entry per CDR3 protein. This sample has about 420,000 distinct CDR3 sequences, with about 17% found just once. The CDR3 spans 17 residues. V shed 0 bases, J shed 7 bases, and the junction held 12 bases outside the gene matches. Germline CDR1 PRHDT, CDR2 FYEKMQ (reference sequence). Study-wide results and limits: Persistent Graves' patients showed reduced TCR diversity versus newly diagnosed patients.

This clonotype was observed at least ten times. What it binds is unknown. Regarding time point: newly diagnosed GD, antithyroid drugs for less than 3 months. Preparation of the TCR library used RNA extracted from PBMCs. The same sample was also used in a study of T cells in Graves' hyperthyroidism and ophthalmopathy.

The receptor was derived from a woman aged 18-29 years with Graves disease. This rearrangement joins TRBV13 to TRBJ2-1; 7 positions match TRBD2. Sample: peripheral blood mononuclear cells (PBMCs), taken at new diagnosis, from a patient treated with antithyroid drugs. CDR3 amino acids: CASSLGGRAPISNEQFF. For the CDR3, the DNA is TGTGCCAGCAGCTTAGGAGGGAGGGCCCCCATAAGTAATGAGCAGTTCTTC.